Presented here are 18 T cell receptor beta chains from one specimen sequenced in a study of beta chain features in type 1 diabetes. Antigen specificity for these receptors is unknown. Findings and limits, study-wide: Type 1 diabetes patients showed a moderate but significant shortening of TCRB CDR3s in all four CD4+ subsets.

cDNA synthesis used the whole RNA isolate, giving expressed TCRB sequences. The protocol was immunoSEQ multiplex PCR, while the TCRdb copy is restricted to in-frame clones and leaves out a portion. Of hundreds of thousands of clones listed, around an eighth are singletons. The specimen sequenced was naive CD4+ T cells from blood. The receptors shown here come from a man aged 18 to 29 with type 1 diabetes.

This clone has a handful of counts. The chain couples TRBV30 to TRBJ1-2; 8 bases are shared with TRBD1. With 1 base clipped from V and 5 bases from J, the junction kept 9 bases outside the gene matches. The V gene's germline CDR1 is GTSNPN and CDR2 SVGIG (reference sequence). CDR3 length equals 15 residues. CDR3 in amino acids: CAWSAPGQGDYGYTF. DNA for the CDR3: TGTGCCTGGAGTGCACCAGGACAGGGCGATTATGGCTACACCTTC. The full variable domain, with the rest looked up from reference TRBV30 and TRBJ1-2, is SQTIHQWPATLVQPVGSPLSLECTVEGTSNPNLYWYRQAAGRGLQLLFYSVGIGQISSEVPQNLSASRPQDRQFILSSKKLLLSDSGFYLCAWSAPGQGDYGYTFGSGTRLTVV.

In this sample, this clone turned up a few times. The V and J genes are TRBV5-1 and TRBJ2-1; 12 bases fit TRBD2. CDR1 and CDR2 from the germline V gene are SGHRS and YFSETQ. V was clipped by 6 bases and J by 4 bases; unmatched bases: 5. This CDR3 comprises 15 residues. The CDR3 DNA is TGCGCCAGCACCACCGGGACTAGCGGGTACAATGAGCAGTTCTTC. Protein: CASTTGTSGYNEQFF.

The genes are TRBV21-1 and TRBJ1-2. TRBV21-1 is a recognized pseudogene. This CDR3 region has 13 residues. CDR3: CASSPLGGDGYTF. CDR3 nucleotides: TGTGCCAGCAGCCCCCTTGGAGGGGATGGCTACACCTTC.

The CDR3 region is CASSMTGVYGYTF. Here the CDR3 DNA reads TGTGCCAGTAGCATGACAGGGGTCTATGGCTACACCTTC. The rearrangement uses TRBV19 and TRBJ1-2; TRBD1 agrees at 8 bases. Germline assignment: CDR1 LNHDA and CDR2 SQIVND (reference sequence). The V and J ends lost 6 bases and 4 bases, in that order; junction bases with no gene match: 4. The CDR3 runs to 13 residues.

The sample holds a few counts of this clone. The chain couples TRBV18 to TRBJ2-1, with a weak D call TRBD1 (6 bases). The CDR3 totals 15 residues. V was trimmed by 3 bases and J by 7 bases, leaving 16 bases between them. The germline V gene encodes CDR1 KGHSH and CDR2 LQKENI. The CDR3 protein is CASSPPGTPWNEQFF. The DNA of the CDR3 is TGTGCCAGCTCACCCCCCGGGACACCGTGGAATGAGCAGTTCTTC.

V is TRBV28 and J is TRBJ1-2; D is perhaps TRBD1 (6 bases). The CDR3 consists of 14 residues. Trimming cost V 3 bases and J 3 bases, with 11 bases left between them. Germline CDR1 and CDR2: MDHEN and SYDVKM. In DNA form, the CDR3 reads TGTGCCAGCAGTTTGGTCGCAGGGGACTATGGCTACACCTTC. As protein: CASSLVAGDYGYTF.

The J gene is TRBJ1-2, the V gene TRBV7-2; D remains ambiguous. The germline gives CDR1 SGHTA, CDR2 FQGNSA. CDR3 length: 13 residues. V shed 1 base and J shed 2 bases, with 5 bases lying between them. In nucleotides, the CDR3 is TGTGCCAGCAGCTTAGAGGGAAACTATGGCTACACCTTC. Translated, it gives CASSLEGNYGYTF. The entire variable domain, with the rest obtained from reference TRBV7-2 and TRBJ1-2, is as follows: GAGVSQSPSNKVTEKGKDVELRCDPISGHTALYWYRQSLGQGLEFLIYFQGNSAPDKSGLPSDRFSAERTGGSVSTLTIQRTQQEDSAVYLCASSLEGNYGYTFGSGTRLTVV.

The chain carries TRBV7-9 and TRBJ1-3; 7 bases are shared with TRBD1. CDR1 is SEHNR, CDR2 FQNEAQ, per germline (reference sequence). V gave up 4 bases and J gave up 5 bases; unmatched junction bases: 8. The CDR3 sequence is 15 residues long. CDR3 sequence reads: CASSSGTEARNTIYF. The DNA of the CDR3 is TGTGCCAGCAGCTCCGGGACAGAGGCCCGAAACACCATATATTTT. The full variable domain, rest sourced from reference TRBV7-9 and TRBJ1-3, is DTGVSQNPRHKITKRGQNVTFRCDPISEHNRLYWYRQTLGQGPEFLTYFQNEAQLEKSRLLSDRFSAERPKGSFSTLEIQRTEQGDSAMYLCASSSGTEARNTIYFGEGSWLTVV.

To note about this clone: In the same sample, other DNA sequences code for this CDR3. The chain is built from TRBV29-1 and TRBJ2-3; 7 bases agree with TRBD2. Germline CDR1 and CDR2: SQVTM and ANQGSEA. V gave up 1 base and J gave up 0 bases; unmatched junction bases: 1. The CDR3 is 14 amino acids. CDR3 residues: CSVEGGGSTDTQYF. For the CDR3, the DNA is TGCAGCGTTGAAGGCGGGGGAAGCACAGATACGCAGTATTTT.

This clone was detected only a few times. This CDR3 is CASSLKAYGIRGTDTQYF. The CDR3 nucleotides are TGTGCCAGCAGCTTAAAGGCATATGGCATCCGGGGCACAGATACGCAGTATTTT. The chain combines TRBV7-2 with TRBJ2-3; unclear D gene. The V gene lost 2 bases and the J gene lost 1 base, with 19 bases spanning the gap. The germline CDR1 and CDR2 sequences are SGHTA and FQGNSA. The CDR3 runs to 18 residues.

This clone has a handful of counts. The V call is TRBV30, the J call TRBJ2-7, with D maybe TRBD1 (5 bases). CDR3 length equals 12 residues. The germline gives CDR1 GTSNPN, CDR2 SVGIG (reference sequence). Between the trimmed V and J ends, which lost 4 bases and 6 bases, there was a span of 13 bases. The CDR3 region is CAWIPLTGEQYF. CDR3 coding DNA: TGTGCCTGGATTCCCCTCACAGGCGAGCAGTACTTC. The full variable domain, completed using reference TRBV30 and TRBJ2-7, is SQTIHQWPATLVQPVGSPLSLECTVEGTSNPNLYWYRQAAGRGLQLLFYSVGIGQISSEVPQNLSASRPQDRQFILSSKKLLLSDSGFYLCAWIPLTGEQYFGPGTRLTVT.

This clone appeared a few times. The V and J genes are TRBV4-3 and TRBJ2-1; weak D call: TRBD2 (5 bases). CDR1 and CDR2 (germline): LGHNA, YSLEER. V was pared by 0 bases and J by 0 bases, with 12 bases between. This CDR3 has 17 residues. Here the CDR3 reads CASSQDLAGSSYNEQFF. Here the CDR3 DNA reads TGCGCCAGCAGCCAAGATCTAGCAGGATCCTCCTACAATGAGCAGTTCTTC.

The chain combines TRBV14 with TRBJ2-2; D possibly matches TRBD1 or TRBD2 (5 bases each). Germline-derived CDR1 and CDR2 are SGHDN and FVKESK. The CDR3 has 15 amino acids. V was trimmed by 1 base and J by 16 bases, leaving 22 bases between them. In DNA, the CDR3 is TGTGCCAGCAGCCAAGGAGGGACCCCAGGGATCTTTCGGTTTTTT. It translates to CASSQGGTPGIFRFF.

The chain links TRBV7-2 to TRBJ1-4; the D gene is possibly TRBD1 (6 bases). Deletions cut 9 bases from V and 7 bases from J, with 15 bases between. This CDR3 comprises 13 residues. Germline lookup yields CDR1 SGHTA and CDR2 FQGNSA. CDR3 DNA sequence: TGTGCCAGTTCTGGGGGCGGTGGTGAAAAACTGTTTTTT. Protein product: CASSGGGGEKLFF.

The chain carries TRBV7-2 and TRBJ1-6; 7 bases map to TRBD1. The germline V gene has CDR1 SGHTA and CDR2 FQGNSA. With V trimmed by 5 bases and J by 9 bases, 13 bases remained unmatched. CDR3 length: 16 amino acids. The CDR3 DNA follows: TGTGCCAGCAGCATAGAGGCTGACAGGGAAACTTCACCCCTCCACTTT. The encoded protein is CASSIEADRETSPLHF.

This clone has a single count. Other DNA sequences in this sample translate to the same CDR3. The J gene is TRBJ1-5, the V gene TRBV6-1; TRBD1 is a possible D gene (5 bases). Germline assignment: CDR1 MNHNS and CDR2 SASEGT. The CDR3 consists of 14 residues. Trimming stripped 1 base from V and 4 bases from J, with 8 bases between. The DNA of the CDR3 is TGTGCCAGCAGTGAAGGGGCAGGGAATCAGCCCCAGCATTTT. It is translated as CASSEGAGNQPQHF.

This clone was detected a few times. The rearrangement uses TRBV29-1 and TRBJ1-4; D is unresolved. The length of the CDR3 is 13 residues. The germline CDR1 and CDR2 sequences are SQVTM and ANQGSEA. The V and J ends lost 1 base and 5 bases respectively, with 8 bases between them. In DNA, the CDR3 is TGCAGCGTTGAAGGGACCTCAAATGAAAAACTGTTTTTT. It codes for CSVEGTSNEKLFF.

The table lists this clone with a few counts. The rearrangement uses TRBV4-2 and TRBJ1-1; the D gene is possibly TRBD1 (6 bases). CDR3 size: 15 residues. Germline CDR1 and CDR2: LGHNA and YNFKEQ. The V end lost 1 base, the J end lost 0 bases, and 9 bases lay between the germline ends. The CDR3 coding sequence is TGTGCCAGCAGCCAAGCCCAGGGGTTGAACACTGAAGCTTTCTTT. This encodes CASSQAQGLNTEAFF.